Given below is one TCR beta chain in context. The CDR3 contains 11 residues. The germline gives CDR1 SQVTM, CDR2 ANQGSEA. Trimming took 5 bases from V and 3 from J, leaving 7 bases between them. The data derive from a study of blood T cell repertoires in COVID-19. Repertoires were generated with immunoSEQ multiplex PCR, while TCRdb's copy carries only in-frame clones and drops some. The table has 140,000 to 150,000 clones, around 90% seen once. Sequencing input: peripheral blood. The sequence came from a man between 65 and 85 years old with acute or convalescent COVID-19. This chain connects TRBV29-1 to TRBJ1-1; D ambiguous. CDR3 sequence (DNA): TGCAGCGTTACGGTGTACACTGAAGCTTTCTTT. This gives the protein CSVTVYTEAFF.